This TCR beta chain is from a study of blood T cell repertoires in COVID-19. Study-level background: Donors in the United States, Italy and Spain gave samples during acute or convalescent COVID-19. Sources were T cells, B-cell-depleted T cells, or PBMCs; the material itself was cDNA or gDNA.

V lost 5 bases and J 7 bases, leaving 12 bases between the germline ends. The CDR3 totals 12 residues. Germline CDR1 and CDR2: MNHEY and SMNVEV (reference sequence). Profiling relied on immunoSEQ multiplex PCR, and the TCRdb table lists in-frame clones only, not all of them. The sample lists about 130,000 clones; around four fifths were seen once. The TCR comes from an older man with acute or convalescent COVID-19. V gene TRBV27 combines with J gene TRBJ2-7; maybe TRBD2 (6 bases). What was sequenced was peripheral blood. The CDR3 reads CASSPQGGEQYF. In DNA, the CDR3 is TGTGCCAGCAGTCCTCAAGGAGGGGAGCAGTACTTC.